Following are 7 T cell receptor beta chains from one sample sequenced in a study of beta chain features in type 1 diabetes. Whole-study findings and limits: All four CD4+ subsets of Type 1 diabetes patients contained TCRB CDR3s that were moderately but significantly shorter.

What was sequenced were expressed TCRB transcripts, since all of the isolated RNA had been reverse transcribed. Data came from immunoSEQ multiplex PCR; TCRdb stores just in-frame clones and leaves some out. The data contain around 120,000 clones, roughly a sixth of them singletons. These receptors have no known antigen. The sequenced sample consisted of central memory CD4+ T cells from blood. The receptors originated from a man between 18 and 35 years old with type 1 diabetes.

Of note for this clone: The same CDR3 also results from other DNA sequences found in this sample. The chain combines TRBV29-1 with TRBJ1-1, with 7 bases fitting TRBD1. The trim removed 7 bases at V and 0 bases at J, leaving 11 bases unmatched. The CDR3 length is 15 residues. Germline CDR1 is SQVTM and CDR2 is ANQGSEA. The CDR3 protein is CSARQGWGMNTEAFF. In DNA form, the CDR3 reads TGCAGCGCCCGACAGGGTTGGGGAATGAACACTGAAGCTTTCTTT. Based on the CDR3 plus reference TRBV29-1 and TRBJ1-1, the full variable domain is SAVISQKPSRDICQRGTSLTIQCQVDSQVTMMFWYRQQPGQSLTLIATANQGSEATYESGFVIDKFPISRPNLTFSTLTVSNMSPEDSSIYLCSARQGWGMNTEAFFGQGTRLTVV.

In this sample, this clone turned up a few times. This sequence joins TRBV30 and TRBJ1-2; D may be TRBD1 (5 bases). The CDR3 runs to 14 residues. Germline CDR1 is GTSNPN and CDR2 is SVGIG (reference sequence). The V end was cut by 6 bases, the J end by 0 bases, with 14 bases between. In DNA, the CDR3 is TGTGCCTGCTACTACGGGGCACCTAACTATGGCTACACCTTC. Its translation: CACYYGAPNYGYTF.

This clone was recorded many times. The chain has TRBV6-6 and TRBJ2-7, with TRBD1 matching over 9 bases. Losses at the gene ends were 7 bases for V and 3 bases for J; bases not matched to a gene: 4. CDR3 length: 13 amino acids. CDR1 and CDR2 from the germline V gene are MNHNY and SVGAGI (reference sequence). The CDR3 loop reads CASTWDRDYEQYF. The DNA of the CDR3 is TGTGCCAGCACGTGGGACAGGGACTACGAGCAGTACTTC.

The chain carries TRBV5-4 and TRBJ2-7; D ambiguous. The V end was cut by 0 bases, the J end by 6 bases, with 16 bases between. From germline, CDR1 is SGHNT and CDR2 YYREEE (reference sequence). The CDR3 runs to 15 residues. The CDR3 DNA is TGTGCCAGCAGCTTGGGGGGAATTGCAGTCGGCGAGCAGTACTTC. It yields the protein CASSLGGIAVGEQYF. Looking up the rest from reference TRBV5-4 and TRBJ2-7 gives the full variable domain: ETGVTQSPTHLIKTRGQQVTLRCSSQSGHNTVSWYQQALGQGPQFIFQYYREEENGRGNFPPRFSGLQFPNYSSELNVNALELDDSALYLCASSLGGIAVGEQYFGPGTRLTVT.

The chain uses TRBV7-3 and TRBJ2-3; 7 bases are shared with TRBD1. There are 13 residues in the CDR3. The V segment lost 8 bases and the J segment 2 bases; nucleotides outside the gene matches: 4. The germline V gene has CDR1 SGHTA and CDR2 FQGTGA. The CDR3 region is CASSQGNTDTQYF. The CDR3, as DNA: TGTGCCAGCTCACAGGGGAACACAGATACGCAGTATTTT.

Here the CDR3 reads CATSRDGGNQPQHF. The DNA of the CDR3 is TGTGCCACCAGCAGAGATGGGGGCAATCAGCCCCAGCATTTT. The chain recombines TRBV15 with TRBJ1-5; D remains ambiguous. Per germline, CDR1 LNHNV and CDR2 YYDKDF (reference sequence). The CDR3 spans 14 residues. Trimming cost V 0 bases and J 2 bases, with 5 bases left between them.

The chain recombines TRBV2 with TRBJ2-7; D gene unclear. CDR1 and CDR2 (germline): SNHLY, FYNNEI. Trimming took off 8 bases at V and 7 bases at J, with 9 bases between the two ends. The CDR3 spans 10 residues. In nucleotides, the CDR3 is TGTGCCAGCCGTAGTTTTGAGCAGTACTTC. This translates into CASRSFEQYF.